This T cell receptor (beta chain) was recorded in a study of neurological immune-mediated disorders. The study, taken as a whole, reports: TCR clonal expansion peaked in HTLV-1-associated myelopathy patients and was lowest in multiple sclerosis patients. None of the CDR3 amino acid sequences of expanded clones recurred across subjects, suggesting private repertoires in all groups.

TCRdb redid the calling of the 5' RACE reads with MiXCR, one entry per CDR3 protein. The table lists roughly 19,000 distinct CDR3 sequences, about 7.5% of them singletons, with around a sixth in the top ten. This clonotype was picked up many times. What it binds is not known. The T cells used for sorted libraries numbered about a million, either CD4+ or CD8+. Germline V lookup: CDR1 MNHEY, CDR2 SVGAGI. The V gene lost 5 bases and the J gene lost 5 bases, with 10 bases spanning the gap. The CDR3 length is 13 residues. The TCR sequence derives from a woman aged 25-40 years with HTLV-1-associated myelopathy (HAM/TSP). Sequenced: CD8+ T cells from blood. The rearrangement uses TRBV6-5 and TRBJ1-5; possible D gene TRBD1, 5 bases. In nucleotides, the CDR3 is TGTGCCAGCAGTAGGGACGTGGATCAGCCCCAGCATTTT. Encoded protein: CASSRDVDQPQHF.